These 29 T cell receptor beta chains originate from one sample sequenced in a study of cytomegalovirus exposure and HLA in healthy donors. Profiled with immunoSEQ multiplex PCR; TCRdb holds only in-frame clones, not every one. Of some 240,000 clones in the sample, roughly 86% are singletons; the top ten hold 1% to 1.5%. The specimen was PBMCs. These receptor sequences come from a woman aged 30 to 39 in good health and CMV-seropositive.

In nucleotides, the CDR3 is TGTGCCAGCAGCTCCCACAGGGACTACGAGCAGTACTTC. Protein product: CASSSHRDYEQYF. The chain recombines TRBV5-4 with TRBJ2-7, with D possibly TRBD1 on 6 matching bases. The length of the CDR3 is 13 residues. The germline V and J ends were trimmed by 3 bases and 3 bases, with 10 bases remaining between them. Germline V gives CDR1 SGHNT, CDR2 YYREEE (reference sequence).

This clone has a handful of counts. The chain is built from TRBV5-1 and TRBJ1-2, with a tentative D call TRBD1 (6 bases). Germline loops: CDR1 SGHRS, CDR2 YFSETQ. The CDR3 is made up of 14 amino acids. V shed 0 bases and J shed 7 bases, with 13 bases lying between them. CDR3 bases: TGCGCCAGCAGCTTGGCCGGACAGACGGGTGGCTACACCTTC. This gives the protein CASSLAGQTGGYTF.

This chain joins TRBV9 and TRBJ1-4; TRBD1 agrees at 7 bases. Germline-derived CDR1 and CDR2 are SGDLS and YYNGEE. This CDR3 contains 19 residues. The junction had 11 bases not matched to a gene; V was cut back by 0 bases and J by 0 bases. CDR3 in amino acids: CASSVGPGTVFATNEKLFF. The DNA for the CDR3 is TGTGCCAGCAGCGTAGGTCCCGGGACAGTGTTTGCAACTAATGAAAAACTGTTTTTT.

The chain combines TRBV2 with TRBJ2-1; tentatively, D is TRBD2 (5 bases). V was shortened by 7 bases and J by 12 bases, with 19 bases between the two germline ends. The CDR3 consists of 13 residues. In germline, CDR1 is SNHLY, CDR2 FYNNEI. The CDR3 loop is CASTRSRASWQFF. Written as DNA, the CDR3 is TGTGCCAGCACACGCTCGAGGGCCAGCTGGCAGTTCTTC.

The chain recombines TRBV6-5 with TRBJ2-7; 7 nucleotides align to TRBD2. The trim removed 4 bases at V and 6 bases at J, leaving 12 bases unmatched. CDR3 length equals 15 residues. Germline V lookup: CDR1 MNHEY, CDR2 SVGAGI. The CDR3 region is CASSWGGTPEGEQYF. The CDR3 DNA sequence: TGTGCCAGCAGTTGGGGGGGGACTCCCGAGGGCGAGCAGTACTTC.

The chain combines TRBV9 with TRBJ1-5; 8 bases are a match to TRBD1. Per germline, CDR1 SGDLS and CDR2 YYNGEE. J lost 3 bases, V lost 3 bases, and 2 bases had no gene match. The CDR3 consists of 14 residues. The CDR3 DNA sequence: TGTGCCAGCAGCGCCCAGGGGGCCAATCAGCCCCAGCATTTT. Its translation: CASSAQGANQPQHF.

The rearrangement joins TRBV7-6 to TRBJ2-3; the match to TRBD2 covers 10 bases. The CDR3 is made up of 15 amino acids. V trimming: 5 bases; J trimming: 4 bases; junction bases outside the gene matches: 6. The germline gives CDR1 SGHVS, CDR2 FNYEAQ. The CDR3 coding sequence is TGTGCCAGCAGCAACCTAGCGGGAGTAGCAGATACGCAGTATTTT. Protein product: CASSNLAGVADTQYF.

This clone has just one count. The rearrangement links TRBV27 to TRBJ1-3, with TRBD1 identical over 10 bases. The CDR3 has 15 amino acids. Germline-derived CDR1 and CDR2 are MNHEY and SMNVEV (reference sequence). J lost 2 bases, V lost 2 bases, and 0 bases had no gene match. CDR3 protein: CASSLDRGPGNTIYF. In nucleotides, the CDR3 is TGTGCCAGCAGTTTAGACAGGGGGCCTGGAAACACCATATATTTT.

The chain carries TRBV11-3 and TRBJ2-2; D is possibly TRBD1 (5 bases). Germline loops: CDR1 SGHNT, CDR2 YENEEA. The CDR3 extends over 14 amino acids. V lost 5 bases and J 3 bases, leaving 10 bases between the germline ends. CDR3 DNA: TGTGCCAGCAGCACTCCAGGGTACACCGGGGAGCTGTTTTTT. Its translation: CASSTPGYTGELFF.

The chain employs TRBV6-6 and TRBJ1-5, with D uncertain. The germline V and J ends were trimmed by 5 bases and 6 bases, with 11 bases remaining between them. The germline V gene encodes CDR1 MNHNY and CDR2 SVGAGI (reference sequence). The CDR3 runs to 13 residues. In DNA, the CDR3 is TGTGCCAGCAGTGCGGGTAGGGTTCAGCCCCAGCATTTT. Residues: CASSAGRVQPQHF.

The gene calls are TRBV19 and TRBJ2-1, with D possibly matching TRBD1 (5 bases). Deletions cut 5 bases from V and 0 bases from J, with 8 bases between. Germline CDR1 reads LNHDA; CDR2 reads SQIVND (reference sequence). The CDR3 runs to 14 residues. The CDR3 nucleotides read TGTGCCAGTAGTGGGGCGTTCTCCTACAATGAGCAGTTCTTC. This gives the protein CASSGAFSYNEQFF.

CDR3 in amino acids: CASSSSGTGEKLFF. CDR3 sequence (DNA): TGTGCCAGCAGTTCCTCCGGGACAGGCGAAAAACTGTTTTTT. The J gene is TRBJ1-4, the V gene TRBV28; 8 bases match TRBD1. Looked up from germline, CDR1 is MDHEN and CDR2 is SYDVKM. The CDR3 is made up of 14 amino acids. Losses at the gene ends were 4 bases for V and 8 bases for J; bases not matched to a gene: 6.

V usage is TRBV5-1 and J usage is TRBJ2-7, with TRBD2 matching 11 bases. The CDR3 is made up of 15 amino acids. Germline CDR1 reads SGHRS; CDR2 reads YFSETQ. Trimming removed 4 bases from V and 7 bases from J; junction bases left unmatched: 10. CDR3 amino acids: CASSPGLAAFLEQYF. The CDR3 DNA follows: TGCGCCAGCAGCCCGGGACTAGCGGCCTTTTTGGAGCAGTACTTC.

The CDR3 is CASSPSSGRGTDTQYF. The CDR3 DNA reads TGTGCCAGCAGCCCATCTAGCGGGAGAGGCACAGATACGCAGTATTTT. The chain uses TRBV7-7 and TRBJ2-3, with 10 nucleotides matching TRBD2. Germline values: CDR1 SSHAT, CDR2 FNYEAQ (reference sequence). Trimming took 5 bases from V and 1 from J; bases not matched to a gene: 6. This CDR3 region has 16 residues.

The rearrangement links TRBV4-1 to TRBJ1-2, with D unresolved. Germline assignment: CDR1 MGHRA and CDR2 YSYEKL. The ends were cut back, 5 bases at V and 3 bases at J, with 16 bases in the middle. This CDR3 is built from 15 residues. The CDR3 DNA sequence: TGCGCCAGCAGCGGCAGCCAGCGTCGGGACTATGGCTACACCTTC. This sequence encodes CASSGSQRRDYGYTF.

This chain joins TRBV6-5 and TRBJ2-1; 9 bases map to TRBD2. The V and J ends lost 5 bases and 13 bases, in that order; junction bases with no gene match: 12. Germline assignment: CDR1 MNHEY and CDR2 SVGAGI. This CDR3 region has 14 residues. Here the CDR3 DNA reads TGTGCCAGCAGTCTACTAGCGGGCCCGTCACACCAGTTCTTC. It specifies CASSLLAGPSHQFF.

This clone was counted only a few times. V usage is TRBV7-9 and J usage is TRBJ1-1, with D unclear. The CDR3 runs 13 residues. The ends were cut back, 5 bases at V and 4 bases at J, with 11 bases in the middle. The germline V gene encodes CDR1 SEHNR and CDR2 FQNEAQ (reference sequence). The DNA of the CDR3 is TGTGCCAGCAGCCCCGCGAGAGGCACTGAAGCTTTCTTT. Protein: CASSPARGTEAFF.

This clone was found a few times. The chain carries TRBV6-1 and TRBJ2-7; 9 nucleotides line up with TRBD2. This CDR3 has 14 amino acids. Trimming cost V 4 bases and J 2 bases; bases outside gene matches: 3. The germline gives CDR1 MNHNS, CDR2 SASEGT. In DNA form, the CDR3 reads TGTGCCAGCAGTGGACTAGCGGTAACCTACGAGCAGTACTTC. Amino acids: CASSGLAVTYEQYF.

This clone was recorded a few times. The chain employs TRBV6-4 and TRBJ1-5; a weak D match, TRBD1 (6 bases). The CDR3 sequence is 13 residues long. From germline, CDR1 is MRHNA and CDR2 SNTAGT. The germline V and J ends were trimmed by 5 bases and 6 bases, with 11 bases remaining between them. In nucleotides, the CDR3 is TGTGCCAGCAGTACCGGCAGGGGTCAGCCCCAGCATTTT. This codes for CASSTGRGQPQHF.

Here the CDR3 reads CASSPGGYSNQPQHF. CDR3 bases: TGTGCCAGCAGCCCGGGGGGGTATAGCAATCAGCCCCAGCATTTT. The chain is built from TRBV11-2 and TRBJ1-5, with D possibly TRBD1 on 5 matching bases. Between the trimmed V and J ends, which lost 5 bases and 0 bases, there was a span of 11 bases. The CDR3 has 15 amino acids. CDR1 is SGHAT, CDR2 FQNNGV, per germline.

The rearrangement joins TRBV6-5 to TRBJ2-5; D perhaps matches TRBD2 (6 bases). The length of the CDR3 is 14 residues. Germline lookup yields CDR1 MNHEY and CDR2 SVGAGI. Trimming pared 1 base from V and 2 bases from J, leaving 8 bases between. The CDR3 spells CASSYFGGQETQYF. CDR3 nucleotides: TGTGCCAGCAGTTACTTCGGAGGGCAAGAGACCCAGTACTTC.

Written as DNA, the CDR3 is TGTGCCACCAGCACCTGGGACAGGGGGGGTACTGAAGCTTTCTTT. Translation: CATSTWDRGGTEAFF. The chain is built from TRBV15 and TRBJ1-1; TRBD1 agrees at 11 bases. Per germline, CDR1 LNHNV and CDR2 YYDKDF (reference sequence). V was clipped by 4 bases and J by 5 bases; unmatched bases: 6. The CDR3 is 15 amino acids.

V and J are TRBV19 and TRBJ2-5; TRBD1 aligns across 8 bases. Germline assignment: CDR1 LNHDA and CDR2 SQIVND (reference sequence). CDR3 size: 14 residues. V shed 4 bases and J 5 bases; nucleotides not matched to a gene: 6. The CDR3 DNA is TGTGCCAGTAGTAGACGGACAGGGAGGGAGACCCAGTACTTC. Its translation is CASSRRTGRETQYF.

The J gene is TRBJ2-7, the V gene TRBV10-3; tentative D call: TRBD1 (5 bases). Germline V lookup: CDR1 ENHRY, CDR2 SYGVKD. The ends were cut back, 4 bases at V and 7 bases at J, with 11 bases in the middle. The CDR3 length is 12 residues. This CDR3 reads CAISGQGLEQYF. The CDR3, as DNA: TGTGCCATCAGTGGGCAGGGTCTGGAGCAGTACTTC.

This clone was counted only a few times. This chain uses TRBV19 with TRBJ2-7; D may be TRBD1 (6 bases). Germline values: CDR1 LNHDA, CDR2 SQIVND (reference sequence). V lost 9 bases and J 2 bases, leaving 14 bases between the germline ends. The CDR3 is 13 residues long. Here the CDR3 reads CASKGDQAYEQYF. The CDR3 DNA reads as TGTGCCAGCAAGGGGGACCAAGCCTACGAGCAGTACTTC.

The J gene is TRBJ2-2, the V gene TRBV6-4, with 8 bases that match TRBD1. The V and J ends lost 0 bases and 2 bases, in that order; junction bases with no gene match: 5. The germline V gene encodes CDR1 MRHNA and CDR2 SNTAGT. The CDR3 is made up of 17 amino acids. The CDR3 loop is CASSDSAGGPNTGELFF. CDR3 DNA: TGTGCCAGCAGTGACTCGGCAGGGGGCCCAAACACCGGGGAGCTGTTTTTT.

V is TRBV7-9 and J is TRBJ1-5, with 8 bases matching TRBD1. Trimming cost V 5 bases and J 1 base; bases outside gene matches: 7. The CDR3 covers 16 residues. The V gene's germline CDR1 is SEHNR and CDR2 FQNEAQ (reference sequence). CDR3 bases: TGTGCCAGCAGCCCACAACAGGGGGGCAGCAATCAGCCCCAGCATTTT. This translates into CASSPQQGGSNQPQHF.

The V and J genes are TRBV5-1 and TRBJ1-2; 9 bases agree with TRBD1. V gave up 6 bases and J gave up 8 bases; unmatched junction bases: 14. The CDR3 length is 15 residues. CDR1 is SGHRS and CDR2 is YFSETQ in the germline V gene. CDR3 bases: TGCGCCAGCACCACCGGGACAGGGACTCTGGAGGGCTACACCTTC. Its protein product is CASTTGTGTLEGYTF.

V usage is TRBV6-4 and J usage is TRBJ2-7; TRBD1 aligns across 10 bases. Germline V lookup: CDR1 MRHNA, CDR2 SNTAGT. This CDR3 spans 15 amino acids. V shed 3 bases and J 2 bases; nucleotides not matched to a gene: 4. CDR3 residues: CASSEGQGGAYEQYF. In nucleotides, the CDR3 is TGTGCCAGCAGTGAAGGACAGGGGGGGGCCTACGAGCAGTACTTC.